The 22 T cell receptor beta chains below come from one sample, sequenced in a study of early T cells in non-severe SARS-CoV-2 infection. From the 5' RACE reads, TCRdb called clonotypes with MiXCR, one entry per CDR3 protein. The sample lists about 80,000 distinct CDR3 sequences; 11% were seen once. Sequenced sample: whole blood. Receptor source: an adult who was a healthcare worker with PCR-confirmed SARS-CoV-2 infection or an uninfected control (not recorded which).

This clonotype appeared a few times. The CDR3 is CASSLFQQGNQPQHF. The DNA for the CDR3 is TGTGCCAGCAGCTTGTTTCAGCAGGGCAATCAGCCCCAGCATTTT. V is TRBV5-5 and J is TRBJ1-5; D not certain. The CDR3 runs 15 residues. Germline CDR1 and CDR2: SGHKS and YYEKEE (reference sequence). Between the trimmed V and J ends, which lost 1 base and 2 bases, there was a span of 10 bases.

The chain employs TRBV20-1 and TRBJ2-2; no clear D gene. There are 12 residues in the CDR3. Trimming pared 1 base from V and 8 bases from J, leaving 8 bases between. Germline assignment: CDR1 DFQATT and CDR2 SNEGSKA (reference sequence). CDR3 protein: CSARVARGELFF. The CDR3 nucleotides read TGCAGTGCTAGAGTGGCAAGGGGGGAGCTGTTTTTT.

This clonotype came up a few times. This chain uses TRBV5-1 with TRBJ2-7, with 8 bases that match TRBD1. This CDR3 region has 13 residues. CDR1 and CDR2 from the germline V gene are SGHRS and YFSETQ. Trimming took 4 bases from V and 6 from J; bases not matched to a gene: 6. The CDR3 loop reads CASSGGTGPEQYF. The DNA for the CDR3 is TGCGCCAGCAGCGGGGGGACAGGCCCCGAGCAGTACTTC.

This clonotype was observed a handful of times. The V gene is TRBV4-1, the J gene TRBJ2-1, with D perhaps matching TRBD2 (5 bases). Germline CDR1 MGHRA, CDR2 YSYEKL. There are 14 residues in the CDR3. V lost 0 bases and J 3 bases, leaving 6 bases between the germline ends. The DNA for the CDR3 is TGCGCCAGCAGCCAAGATCGGGACTACAATGAGCAGTTCTTC. Protein: CASSQDRDYNEQFF.

This clonotype was recorded at least ten times. This chain connects TRBV19 to TRBJ1-2, with no clear D. CDR1 and CDR2 (germline): LNHDA, SQIVND (reference sequence). Between the trimmed V and J ends, which lost 5 bases and 5 bases, there was a span of 12 bases. The CDR3 totals 13 residues. CDR3: CASSVDPIYGYTF. CDR3 bases: TGTGCCAGTAGTGTGGACCCAATTTATGGCTACACCTTC.

This clonotype was seen more than once but under ten times. The J gene is TRBJ1-2, the V gene TRBV30; no definite D call. The CDR3 loop spans 9 amino acids. The V end lost 5 bases, the J end lost 5 bases, and 3 bases lay between the germline ends. Per the germline V gene, CDR1 is GTSNPN and CDR2 is SVGIG (reference sequence). In nucleotides, the CDR3 is TGTGCCTGGGATTATGGCTACACCTTC. Protein product: CAWDYGYTF.

This clonotype was detected many times. The gene calls are TRBV20-1 and TRBJ2-1; the D gene is possibly TRBD2 (5 bases). Germline loops: CDR1 DFQATT, CDR2 SNEGSKA (reference sequence). The ends were cut back, 3 bases at V and 4 bases at J, with 16 bases in the middle. There are 15 residues in the CDR3. CDR3 protein: CSASIEARDYNEQFF. CDR3 in DNA: TGCAGTGCTAGTATAGAGGCGAGGGATTACAATGAGCAGTTCTTC.

This chain connects TRBV4-1 to TRBJ1-1, with D perhaps matching TRBD1 (5 bases). This CDR3 is built from 15 residues. V was shortened by 3 bases and J by 10 bases, with 21 bases between the two germline ends. Germline lookup yields CDR1 MGHRA and CDR2 YSYEKL. DNA of the CDR3: TGCGCCAGCAGCCACCCCAATGGAGGGGCGCAAGGAGCTTTCTTT. Its protein is CASSHPNGGAQGAFF.

This clonotype was observed a few times. V and J are TRBV7-9 and TRBJ2-3, with 11 nucleotides matching TRBD2. J gave up 7 bases and V 5 bases, and 8 bases lay outside the gene matches. The CDR3 length is 15 residues. In germline, CDR1 is SEHNR, CDR2 FQNEAQ (reference sequence). The CDR3 coding sequence is TGTGCCAGCAGCCCCACTAGCGGGGGTGGGAATACGCAGTATTTT. Protein product: CASSPTSGGGNTQYF.

CDR3 amino acids: CASSYGKTPQPQHF. CDR3 DNA sequence: TGTGCCAGCAGTTACGGAAAGACTCCCCAGCCCCAGCATTTT. This chain links TRBV12-3 or TRBV12-4 with TRBJ1-5; D not resolved. This CDR3 has 14 residues. V gave up 4 bases and J gave up 7 bases, with 14 bases separating them.

The chain employs TRBV12-3 or TRBV12-4 and TRBJ1-1, with unresolved D. The CDR3 is made up of 14 amino acids. V was cut by 0 bases and J by 1 base, with 6 bases left in between. The CDR3 loop reads CASSLAAGNTEAFF. CDR3 nucleotide sequence: TGTGCCAGCAGTTTAGCAGCCGGGAACACTGAAGCTTTCTTT.

This clonotype was counted a few times. The chain links TRBV30 to TRBJ2-2, with a possible D match to TRBD2 (5 bases). The CDR3 has 15 amino acids. Germline V CDR1 and CDR2: GTSNPN, SVGIG (reference sequence). Trimming removed 0 bases at V and 3 bases at J, with 11 bases between. CDR3 nucleotides: TGTGCCTGGAGTGTCCCCCCACTAGACACCGGGGAGCTGTTTTTT. It is translated as CAWSVPPLDTGELFF.

The chain is built from TRBV6-5 and TRBJ1-2; D ambiguous. CDR3 length equals 14 residues. Trimming left V 8 bases short and J 5 bases short, with 18 bases between. Germline V lookup: CDR1 MNHEY, CDR2 SVGAGI. The CDR3 reads CASGSERRGYGYTF. Here the CDR3 DNA reads TGTGCCAGCGGATCCGAACGGCGGGGATATGGCTACACCTTC.

This clonotype turned up a few times. This chain uses TRBV4-3 with TRBJ1-2, with D possibly matching TRBD1 (5 bases). The V gene's germline CDR1 is LGHNA and CDR2 YSLEER. The V end lost 2 bases, the J end lost 7 bases, and 11 bases lay between the germline ends. The CDR3 is 13 amino acids. The CDR3 sequence: CASSQSGNTGYTF. CDR3 nucleotides: TGCGCCAGCAGCCAATCAGGGAACACTGGCTACACCTTC.

V usage is TRBV20-1 and J usage is TRBJ2-5; TRBD1 agrees at 7 bases. The V segment lost 6 bases and the J segment 6 bases; nucleotides outside the gene matches: 7. This CDR3 has 12 amino acids. Germline V gene data show CDR1 as DFQATT and CDR2 as SNEGSKA (reference sequence). The DNA for the CDR3 is TGCAGTGCCACCGACAGGGTGCAGACCCAGTACTTC. Protein product: CSATDRVQTQYF.

The chain employs TRBV20-1 and TRBJ2-1, with 7 bases identical to TRBD2. The CDR3 extends over 16 amino acids. V trimming: 2 bases; J trimming: 0 bases; junction bases outside the gene matches: 7. CDR1 is DFQATT, CDR2 SNEGSKA, per germline (reference sequence). The CDR3 sequence is CSARLVAGPSYNEQFF. CDR3 sequence (DNA): TGCAGTGCTAGATTGGTAGCGGGTCCCTCCTACAATGAGCAGTTCTTC.

J is TRBJ2-1 and V is TRBV20-1, with D perhaps assigned TRBD1 or TRBD2 (5 bases each). The CDR3 is made up of 14 amino acids. Per the germline V gene, CDR1 is DFQATT and CDR2 is SNEGSKA (reference sequence). V was shortened by 0 bases and J by 5 bases, with 11 bases between the two germline ends. CDR3 sequence reads: CSARERGLDNEQFF. As DNA, the CDR3 is TGCAGTGCTAGAGAGAGGGGATTAGACAATGAGCAGTTCTTC.

This clonotype appeared a few times. CDR3 protein: CASSLALGQGGNTIYF. The CDR3 DNA sequence: TGTGCCAGCAGCTTAGCCCTGGGACAGGGAGGAAACACCATATATTTT. This chain links TRBV11-2 with TRBJ1-3; 9 nucleotides line up with TRBD1. Germline loops: CDR1 SGHAT, CDR2 FQNNGV. After removal of 1 base from V and 4 bases from J, the junction contained 5 bases not matched to a gene. There are 16 residues in the CDR3.

This clonotype was seen a handful of times. The chain couples TRBV3-1 to TRBJ1-1; D perhaps matches TRBD1 (6 bases). Between the trimmed V and J ends, which lost 0 bases and 3 bases, there was a span of 14 bases. Germline V gene lookup returns CDR1 LGHDT and CDR2 YNNKEL (reference sequence). The CDR3 consists of 16 residues. The CDR3 sequence is CASSQEVGGVYTEAFF. The CDR3 nucleotides read TGTGCCAGCAGCCAAGAGGTGGGGGGCGTCTACACTGAAGCTTTCTTT.

This chain joins TRBV6-5 and TRBJ2-1, with 7 positions matching TRBD2. The J segment lost 2 bases and the V segment lost 4 bases, leaving 11 bases of the junction unmatched. This CDR3 contains 17 residues. CDR1 and CDR2 (germline): MNHEY, SVGAGI. DNA of the CDR3: TGTGCCAGCAGTTTCGACTCGGACCGGGGGGCCTACAATGAGCAGTTCTTC. Translating it yields CASSFDSDRGAYNEQFF.

The table lists this clonotype with many counts. The chain employs TRBV20-1 and TRBJ2-5; 9 positions agree with TRBD1. V was pared by 3 bases and J by 5 bases, with 7 bases of the junction left unmatched. This CDR3 has 14 amino acids. Germline CDR1 and CDR2: DFQATT and SNEGSKA (reference sequence). CDR3 sequence reads: CSARMTGGGETQYF. CDR3 in DNA: TGCAGTGCTAGGATGACAGGGGGAGGCGAGACCCAGTACTTC.

This clonotype was counted at least ten times. The gene calls are TRBV7-9 and TRBJ2-2; D is ambiguous. V was pared by 8 bases and J by 4 bases, with 5 bases between. Germline CDR1 SEHNR, CDR2 FQNEAQ (reference sequence). The CDR3 is made up of 11 amino acids. The CDR3 spells CASCFTGELFF. CDR3 sequence (DNA): TGTGCCAGCTGTTTCACCGGGGAGCTGTTTTTT.